This paragraph covers one T cell receptor beta chain sequence. Enrolled through a virtual design, the participants were between roughly 18 and 100 years of age and came from about two dozen US areas. The data derive from a study of blood T cell repertoires in COVID-19. The overall study: The samples span acute and convalescent COVID-19 from the United States, Italy and Spain. The cDNA or gDNA used as material had been derived from T cells, B-cell-depleted T cells, or PBMCs.

In the source study's methods: Estimation of nucleated cell counts relied on the amplification of reference gene primers. Sequencing was performed with immunoSEQ multiplex PCR; in TCRdb, only in-frame clones are kept and a portion is missing. D and trimming come from the DNA, and the V and J calls and clone size come from that table. The sample has roughly 150,000 clones; about 85% are singletons. CDR1 is MRHNA and CDR2 is SNTAGT in the germline V gene. The CDR3 loop spans 13 amino acids. Trimming shortened V by 7 bases and J by 5 bases, and 11 bases separated the two germline ends. The clonotype originates from a woman in her thirties or forties with acute COVID-19. This sequence joins TRBV6-4 and TRBJ2-2; D unclear. The sequenced sample was PBMCs or T cells enriched from blood (not recorded which). The CDR3 bases are TGTGCCAGCAAAGCGTCGGTTACCGGGGAGCTGTTTTTT. It yields the protein CASKASVTGELFF.